Following are 22 T cell receptor beta chains from one sample sequenced in a study of blood T cell repertoires in COVID-19. Repertoires were generated with immunoSEQ multiplex PCR, while TCRdb's copy carries only in-frame clones and drops some. The data show around 100,000 clones, 85% seen once. Input material: peripheral blood. The receptors were gathered from a human donor in a cohort sampled during active COVID-19.

This chain joins TRBV3-1 (or the pseudogene TRBV3-2) and TRBJ1-4; TRBD1 is a possible D gene (5 bases). CDR1 and CDR2 (germline): LGHDT, YNNKEL (reference sequence). The CDR3 length is 14 residues. Trimming took off 4 bases at V and 4 bases at J, with 10 bases between the two ends. CDR3 in amino acids: CASSLRQLNEKLFF. CDR3 bases: TGTGCCAGCAGCCTTCGACAGCTTAATGAAAAACTGTTTTTT.

The chain is built from TRBV6-5 and TRBJ1-6, with a weak D call TRBD1 (6 bases). The V gene lost 7 bases and the J gene lost 4 bases, with 11 bases spanning the gap. This CDR3 has 14 amino acids. CDR1 MNHEY and CDR2 SVGAGI come from the germline V gene. The CDR3 reads CASIGQSYNSPLHF. The CDR3 DNA reads TGTGCCAGCATAGGACAGAGTTATAATTCACCCCTCCACTTT.

The chain is built from TRBV24-1 and TRBJ2-1, with 16 bases aligning to TRBD2. The CDR3 spans 15 residues. The germline V gene has CDR1 KGHDR and CDR2 SFDVKD. Losses at the gene ends were 7 bases for V and 8 bases for J; bases not matched to a gene: 4. The CDR3 sequence is CATSAGLAGGYEQFF. CDR3 coding DNA: TGTGCCACCAGCGCGGGACTAGCGGGGGGGTATGAGCAGTTCTTC.

CDR3 in DNA: TGCACCTTTAGGACAGGGAATGGCTACACCTTC. It translates to CTFRTGNGYTF. J is TRBJ1-2 and V is TRBV29-1, with 8 bases that match TRBD1. Germline-derived CDR1 and CDR2 are SQVTM and ANQGSEA. The CDR3 has 11 amino acids.

The J gene is TRBJ2-7, the V gene TRBV29-1, with D possibly matching TRBD2 (5 bases). CDR1 is SQVTM, CDR2 ANQGSEA, per germline. The CDR3 length is 13 residues. V was trimmed by 1 base and J by 3 bases, leaving 10 bases between them. In DNA, the CDR3 is TGCAGCGTTGAAGGAGGGAAGAACTACGAGCAGTACTTC. Protein sequence: CSVEGGKNYEQYF.

The chain has TRBV29-1 and TRBJ2-5; 8 bases are a match to TRBD1. Unmatched junction bases numbered 8, after V lost 7 bases and J lost 4 bases. This CDR3 comprises 13 residues. Per germline, CDR1 SQVTM and CDR2 ANQGSEA. CDR3: CSGEQGDGETQYF. CDR3 sequence (DNA): TGCAGCGGGGAACAGGGGGACGGAGAGACCCAGTACTTC.

The rearrangement links TRBV29-1 to TRBJ1-1; D might be TRBD1 (6 bases). V was shortened by 4 bases and J by 4 bases, with 16 bases between the two germline ends. Germline lookup yields CDR1 SQVTM and CDR2 ANQGSEA. The CDR3 consists of 14 residues. CDR3 sequence: CSVAGGGAGTEAFF. DNA of the CDR3: TGCAGCGTTGCAGGAGGGGGGGCGGGCACTGAAGCTTTCTTT. The whole variable domain, remainder taken from reference TRBV29-1 and TRBJ1-1, is SAVISQKPSRDICQRGTSLTIQCQVDSQVTMMFWYRQQPGQSLTLIATANQGSEATYESGFVIDKFPISRPNLTFSTLTVSNMSPEDSSIYLCSVAGGGAGTEAFFGQGTRLTVV.

The rearrangement joins TRBV18 to TRBJ1-1; the match to TRBD1 covers 8 bases. The ends lost 6 bases at V and 6 bases at J; junction bases unmatched: 9. Germline assignment: CDR1 KGHSH and CDR2 LQKENI. This CDR3 has 14 residues. The CDR3 is CASSVGTGPSEAFF. CDR3 coding DNA: TGTGCCAGCTCGGTAGGGACAGGACCTTCTGAAGCTTTCTTT.

The chain uses TRBV6-1 and TRBJ2-7; perhaps TRBD2 as D (6 bases). The CDR3 runs to 14 residues. The germline CDR1 and CDR2 sequences are MNHNS and SASEGT. V was clipped by 2 bases and J by 0 bases, with 8 bases between them. The chain's CDR3 is CASSEWGVSYEQYF. As DNA, the CDR3 is TGTGCCAGCAGTGAATGGGGGGTCTCCTACGAGCAGTACTTC.

This clone was detected a few times. The rearrangement joins TRBV6-5 to TRBJ2-1, with 7 bases matching TRBD1. CDR1 is MNHEY and CDR2 is SVGAGI in the germline V gene. There are 16 residues in the CDR3. V was clipped by 2 bases and J by 4 bases; unmatched bases: 8. In nucleotides, the CDR3 is TGTGCCAGCAGTTACACCGGACAGGCCTTATACAATGAGCAGTTCTTC. As protein: CASSYTGQALYNEQFF.

The V and J genes are TRBV11-2 and TRBJ1-2; 7 nucleotides align to TRBD1. V trimming: 6 bases; J trimming: 0 bases; junction bases outside the gene matches: 16. The germline V gene encodes CDR1 SGHAT and CDR2 FQNNGV. The CDR3 runs to 18 residues. The CDR3 DNA follows: TGTGCCAGCAGTCCCCTCCGGCAAAGGGGGCTATCTAACTATGGCTACACCTTC. It yields the protein CASSPLRQRGLSNYGYTF.

This clone appeared once. This chain joins TRBV9 and TRBJ1-5; D might be TRBD1 (5 bases). Trimming removed 4 bases from V and 0 bases from J, with 11 bases in between. CDR1 SGDLS and CDR2 YYNGEE come from the germline V gene. The CDR3 runs 15 residues. The chain's CDR3 is CASSYSGGSNQPQHF. For the CDR3, the DNA is TGTGCCAGCAGCTATAGCGGGGGTAGCAATCAGCCCCAGCATTTT.

V usage is TRBV27 and J usage is TRBJ1-2; 12 positions match TRBD1. The germline V gene encodes CDR1 MNHEY and CDR2 SMNVEV (reference sequence). Trimming at V came to 1 base and at J to 7 bases, leaving 4 bases not matched to a gene. The CDR3 spans 15 residues. As DNA, the CDR3 is TGTGCCAGCAGTTTATTGGGACAGGGGGCTGCTGGCTACACCTTC. This gives the protein CASSLLGQGAAGYTF.

The chain links TRBV10-3 to TRBJ2-7; unclear D gene. The CDR3 is made up of 12 amino acids. Trimming left V 2 bases short and J 4 bases short, with 6 bases between. Germline loops: CDR1 ENHRY, CDR2 SYGVKD. CDR3 coding DNA: TGTGCCATCAGTGAGGTCCTTTACGAGCAGTACTTC. Amino acids: CAISEVLYEQYF.

The gene calls are TRBV9 and TRBJ1-1, with 9 bases matching TRBD1. CDR1 is SGDLS and CDR2 is YYNGEE in the germline V gene. J lost 11 bases, V lost 0 bases, and 11 bases had no gene match. This CDR3 has 15 amino acids. CDR3 region: CASSVGPGQGLSAFF. Written as DNA, the CDR3 is TGTGCCAGCAGCGTAGGCCCCGGACAGGGGTTGTCGGCTTTCTTT.

The chain joins TRBV29-1 to TRBJ1-5; no clear D. V dropped 4 bases and J dropped 3 bases, with 10 bases sitting between them. Germline V lookup: CDR1 SQVTM, CDR2 ANQGSEA. This CDR3 comprises 13 residues. DNA for the CDR3: TGCAGCGTTGTGCAGGCCCCCAATCAGCCCCAGCATTTT. Its protein is CSVVQAPNQPQHF.

The chain carries TRBV14 and TRBJ2-1, with 11 nucleotides matching TRBD2. Trimming removed 4 bases from V and 15 bases from J; junction bases left unmatched: 8. The CDR3 is made up of 13 amino acids. Germline CDR1 SGHDN, CDR2 FVKESK. CDR3 in DNA: TGTGCCAGCAGCCGAACGACTAGCGGGGCTTTGTTCTTC. Residues: CASSRTTSGALFF.

The chain employs TRBV7-7 and TRBJ2-1; D is ambiguous. Germline assignment: CDR1 SSHAT and CDR2 FNYEAQ (reference sequence). The CDR3 is made up of 13 amino acids. Trimming took off 1 base at V and 4 bases at J, with 5 bases between the two ends. DNA of the CDR3: TGTGCCAGCAGCTTAGACACGTACAATGAGCAGTTCTTC. As protein: CASSLDTYNEQFF.

This clone was counted once. V and J are TRBV30 and TRBJ1-2, with D perhaps TRBD1 (5 bases). Between the trimmed V and J ends, which lost 3 bases and 1 base, there was a span of 9 bases. Germline V gene lookup returns CDR1 GTSNPN and CDR2 SVGIG (reference sequence). The CDR3 is 13 amino acids. The CDR3 here is CAWRSGNNYGYTF. CDR3 bases: TGTGCCTGGAGGTCAGGGAATAACTATGGCTACACCTTC.

The CDR3 nucleotides are TGTGCCAGCAGCTTGGTGGTTGGGGGGAGAGGCTACACCTTC. Encoded protein: CASSLVVGGRGYTF. The rearrangement links TRBV5-6 to TRBJ1-2; D is possibly TRBD1 (5 bases). The germline V and J ends were trimmed by 0 bases and 8 bases, with 14 bases remaining between them. Per the germline V gene, CDR1 is SGHDT and CDR2 is YYEEEE. The CDR3 covers 14 residues.

J is TRBJ1-3 and V is TRBV23-1; D uncertain. TRBV23-1 belongs to the ORF category, with a function that is uncertain. CDR3 length: 14 amino acids. Trimming cost V 3 bases and J 0 bases, with 6 bases left between them. Written as DNA, the CDR3 is TGCGCCAGCAGTCATGGAGTCTCTGGAAACACCATATATTTT. Amino acids: CASSHGVSGNTIYF.

The gene calls are TRBV6-2 or TRBV6-3 and TRBJ1-4; possible D gene TRBD1, 5 bases. This CDR3 comprises 16 residues. Trimming removed 2 bases from V and 11 bases from J, with 21 bases in between. Germline V CDR1 and CDR2: MNHEY, SVGEGT. The CDR3 coding sequence is TGTGCCAGCAGTTACGCCATGACGGGGGTAGATTGGAAACTGTTTTTT. Translated: CASSYAMTGVDWKLFF.